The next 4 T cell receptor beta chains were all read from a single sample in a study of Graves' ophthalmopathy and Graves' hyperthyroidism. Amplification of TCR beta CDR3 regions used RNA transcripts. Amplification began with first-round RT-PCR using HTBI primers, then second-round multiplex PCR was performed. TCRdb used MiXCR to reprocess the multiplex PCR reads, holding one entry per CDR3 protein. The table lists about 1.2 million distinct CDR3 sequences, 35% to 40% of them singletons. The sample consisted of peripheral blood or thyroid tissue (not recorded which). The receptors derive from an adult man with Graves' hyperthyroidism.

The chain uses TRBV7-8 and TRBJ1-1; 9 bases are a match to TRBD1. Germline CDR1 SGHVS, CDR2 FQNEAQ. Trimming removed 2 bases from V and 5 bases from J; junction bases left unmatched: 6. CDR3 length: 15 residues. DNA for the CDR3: TGTGCCAGCAGCTTAACAGGGGGCGCGAGTACTGAAGCTTTCTTT. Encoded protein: CASSLTGGASTEAFF. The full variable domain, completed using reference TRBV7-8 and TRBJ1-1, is GAGVSQSPRYKVAKRGQDVALRCDPISGHVSLFWYQQALGQGPEFLTYFQNEAQLDKSGLPSDRFFAERPEGSVSTLKIQRTQQEDSAVYLCASSLTGGASTEAFFGQGTRLTVV.

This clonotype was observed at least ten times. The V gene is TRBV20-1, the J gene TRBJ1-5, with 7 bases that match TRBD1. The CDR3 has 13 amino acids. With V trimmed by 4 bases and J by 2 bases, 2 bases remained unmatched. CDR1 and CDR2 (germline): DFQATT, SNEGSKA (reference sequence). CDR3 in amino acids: CSATGQGNQPQHF. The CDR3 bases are TGCAGTGCTACCGGACAGGGCAATCAGCCCCAGCATTTT.

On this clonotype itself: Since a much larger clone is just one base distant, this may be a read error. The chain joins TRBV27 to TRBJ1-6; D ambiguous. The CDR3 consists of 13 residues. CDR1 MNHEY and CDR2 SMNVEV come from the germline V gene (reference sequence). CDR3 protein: CAISLSRISPLHF. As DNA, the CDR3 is TGTGCCATCAGTTTGTCCCGTATTTCACCCCTCCACTTT.

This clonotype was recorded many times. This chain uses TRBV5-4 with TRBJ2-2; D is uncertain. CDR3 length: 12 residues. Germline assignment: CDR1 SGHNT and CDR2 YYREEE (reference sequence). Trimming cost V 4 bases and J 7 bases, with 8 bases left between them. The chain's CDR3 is CASSPSSGELFF. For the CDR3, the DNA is TGTGCCAGCAGCCCATCTAGCGGGGAGCTGTTTTTT.